Listed below are T cell receptor beta chains from one sample, sequenced in a study of memory CD4+ T cells and cytomegalovirus serostatus. Profiled with immunoSEQ multiplex PCR; TCRdb holds only in-frame clones, not every one. The table has over 75,000 clones, under 90% seen once. Sequenced input: memory CD4+ T cells from blood. The receptors were gathered from an adult in good health and CMV-seropositive. Each CDR3 is given with its conserved first and last residue. D genes are given only for firm matches. Rows may omit the clone size; those that give it use once, few, many or a size class.

v_call	clone_size	j_call	d_call	cdr3_nt	cdr3_aa
TRBV28	.	TRBJ2-1	.	TGTGCCAGCAGTCCTGGGGGGTCAGAAAATGAGCAGTTCTTC	CASSPGGSENEQFF
TRBV5-1	.	TRBJ1-4	.	TGCGCCAGCAGCAAAACGGACGGGGGCCGGGAAAAACTGTTTTTT	CASSKTDGGREKLFF
TRBV28	.	TRBJ2-7	.	TGTGCCAGCAAGTCAGGCGGCTCCTACGAGCAGTACTTC	CASKSGGSYEQYF
TRBV30	.	TRBJ2-7	TRBD1	TGTGCCTGGGGACAGGCCTACGAGCAGTACTTC	CAWGQAYEQYF
TRBV28	few	TRBJ2-6	TRBD2	TGTGCCAGCAGGCCTCGGGGGGGACTTCTGGAGGGATCTGGGGCCAACGTCCTGACTTTC	CASRPRGGLLEGSGANVLTF
TRBV27	.	TRBJ1-4	.	TGTGCCAGCAGTTTAAATCGAGGGACGGGGGAAAAACTGTTTTTT	CASSLNRGTGEKLFF
TRBV6-1	.	TRBJ2-2	.	TGTGCCAGCTCGGGCAGATCTAACACCGGGGAGCTGTTTTTT	CASSGRSNTGELFF
TRBV4-3	.	TRBJ2-7	TRBD1	TGCGCCAGCAGCTTATCCCTCAGGGGACAGGGTAGTTACGAGCAGTACTTC	CASSLSLRGQGSYEQYF
TRBV27	.	TRBJ1-5	.	TGTGCCAGCAGTTCAGAGGCCCATCAGCCCCAGCATTTT	CASSSEAHQPQHF
TRBV6-5	.	TRBJ1-2	TRBD1	TGTGCCAGCAGTTACTCGGACAGGAGCTATGGCTACACCTTC	CASSYSDRSYGYTF
TRBV28	once	TRBJ1-1	.	TGTGCCAGCAGTTCAGAAGGACTGAACACTGAAGCTTTCTTT	CASSSEGLNTEAFF
TRBV5-1	.	TRBJ1-2	.	TGCGCCAGCAGCTTGCAGGGGTCTAGCTACACCTTC	CASSLQGSSYTF
TRBV30	.	TRBJ1-4	.	TGTGCCTGGAGTGTACGAGAGGGTGAAAAACTGTTTTTT	CAWSVREGEKLFF
TRBV27	.	TRBJ2-7	.	TGTGCCAGCAGTCCAACTCTGCAGGCGGGGTACTACGAGCAGTACTTC	CASSPTLQAGYYEQYF
TRBV5-5	once	TRBJ1-2	.	TGTGCCAGCAGCAAGGACAGAGATGGCTACACCTTC	CASSKDRDGYTF
TRBV28	once	TRBJ1-1	.	TGTGCCAGCAGGTCCTACGCAACGAACACTGAAGCTTTCTTT	CASRSYATNTEAFF
TRBV7-9	.	TRBJ1-1	TRBD1	TGTGTCCTAGGACAGGGGGCGCCGGAGGGCACTGAAGCTTTCTTT	CVLGQGAPEGTEAFF
TRBV28	once	TRBJ2-1	TRBD1	TGTGCCAGCAGTCCACCCGGGACAGGGGTCAACAATGAGCAGTTCTTC	CASSPPGTGVNNEQFF
TRBV15	.	TRBJ1-2	.	TGTGCCACCAGCAGAGATAAAGGGTATGGCTACACCTTC	CATSRDKGYGYTF
TRBV25-1	.	TRBJ2-7	.	TGTGCCAGCAAGGGGACTGGTTTCTACGAGCAGTACTTC	CASKGTGFYEQYF
TRBV28	.	TRBJ1-3	TRBD1	TGTGCCAGCGAGGGACAGCCTAGCTCTGGAAACACCATATATTTT	CASEGQPSSGNTIYF
TRBV28	.	TRBJ1-5	.	TGTGCCAGCACCCCCCTCGGCAGCTATAGCAATCAGCCCCAGCATTTT	CASTPLGSYSNQPQHF
TRBV19	.	TRBJ2-1	.	TGTGCCACCAGGGGACGCGGCTACAATGAGCAGTTCTTC	CATRGRGYNEQFF
TRBV28	.	TRBJ1-2	.	TGTGCCATCAGATGGGTTGACGGGAAGGGATATGGCTACACCTTC	CAIRWVDGKGYGYTF
TRBV10-3	.	TRBJ1-1	.	TGTGCCATCAGTGACCCTAAGGAGGTTGAAGCTTTCTTT	CAISDPKEVEAFF
TRBV5-4	.	TRBJ1-4	.	TGTGCCAGCAGCCAAAGCCCCAGTAGGGGAACTTTTAATGAAAAACTGTTTTTT	CASSQSPSRGTFNEKLFF
TRBV11-2	few	TRBJ2-7	TRBD1	TGTGCCAGCAGCCCCATAAGTAGACAGGGGACCTACGAGCAGTACTTC	CASSPISRQGTYEQYF
TRBV7-9	.	TRBJ2-1	TRBD2	TGTGCCAGCAGCTTACTCAGCGGGATTGAGCAGTTCTTC	CASSLLSGIEQFF
TRBV7-9	.	TRBJ1-1	.	TGTGCCAGCAGCTCCCGCGGGGGAGAGATTGAAGCTTTCTTT	CASSSRGGEIEAFF
TRBV6-1	.	TRBJ1-1	.	TGTGCCAGCAGTGTTCACAACACTGAAGCTTTCTTT	CASSVHNTEAFF
TRBV19	.	TRBJ1-1	TRBD1	TGTGCCAGTAGTACCTACAGGGGTGAAGCTTTCTTT	CASSTYRGEAFF
TRBV27	once	TRBJ1-1	.	TGTGCCAGCATCGGGTTAGGGGTGAACACTGAAGCTTTCTTT	CASIGLGVNTEAFF